Given below is one T cell receptor beta chain in context. The data derive from a study of blood T cell repertoires in COVID-19. Across the whole study: Spain, Italy and the United States supplied samples that represented acute and convalescent COVID-19. PBMCs, B-cell-depleted T cells, or T cells provided the cDNA or gDNA that made up the material.

Using immunoSEQ multiplex PCR, the repertoire was profiled, and TCRdb retains in-frame clones only, with some absent. The table has over 55,000 clones, 88% seen once; the top ten hold approximately 4.7%. This receptor was obtained from a human donor in a cohort sampled during active COVID-19. Sequencing was performed on peripheral blood.

As DNA, the CDR3 is TGTGCCAGCTCGGAACGTAGCGGGGGGACATACAATGAGCAGTTCTTC. It codes for CASSERSGGTYNEQFF. The chain combines TRBV18 with TRBJ2-1, with TRBD2 matching over 10 bases. With 6 bases clipped from V and 4 bases from J, the junction kept 9 bases outside the gene matches. The CDR3 is 16 amino acids. Germline V gene sequence: CDR1 KGHSH, CDR2 LQKENI.